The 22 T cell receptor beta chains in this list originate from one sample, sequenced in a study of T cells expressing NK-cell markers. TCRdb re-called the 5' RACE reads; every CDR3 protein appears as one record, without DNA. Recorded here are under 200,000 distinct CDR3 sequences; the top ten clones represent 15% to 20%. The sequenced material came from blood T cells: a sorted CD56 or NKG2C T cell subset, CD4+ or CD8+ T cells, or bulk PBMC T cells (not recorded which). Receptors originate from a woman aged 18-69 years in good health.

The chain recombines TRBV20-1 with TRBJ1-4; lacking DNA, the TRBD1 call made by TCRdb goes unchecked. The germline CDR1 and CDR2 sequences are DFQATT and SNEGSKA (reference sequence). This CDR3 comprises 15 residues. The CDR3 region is CSARDQQGANEKLFF.

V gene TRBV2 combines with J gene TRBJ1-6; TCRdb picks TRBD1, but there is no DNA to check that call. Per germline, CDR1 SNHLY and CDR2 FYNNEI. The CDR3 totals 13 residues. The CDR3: CASSAGDRSPLHF.

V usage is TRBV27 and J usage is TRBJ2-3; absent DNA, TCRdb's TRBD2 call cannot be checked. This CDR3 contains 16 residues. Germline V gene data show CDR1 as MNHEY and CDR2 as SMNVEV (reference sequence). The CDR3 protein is CASSSPVGGFTDTQYF.

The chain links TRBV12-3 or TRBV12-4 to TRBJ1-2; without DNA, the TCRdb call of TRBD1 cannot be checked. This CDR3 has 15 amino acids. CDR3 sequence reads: CASSLEPGAVYGYTF.

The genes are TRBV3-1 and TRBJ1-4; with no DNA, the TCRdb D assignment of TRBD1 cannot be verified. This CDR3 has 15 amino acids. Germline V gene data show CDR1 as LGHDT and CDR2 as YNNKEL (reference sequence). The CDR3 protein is CASSNSGTGGEKLFF.

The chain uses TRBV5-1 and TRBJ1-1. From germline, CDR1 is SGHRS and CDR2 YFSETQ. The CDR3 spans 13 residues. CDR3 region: CASLGTANTEAFF.

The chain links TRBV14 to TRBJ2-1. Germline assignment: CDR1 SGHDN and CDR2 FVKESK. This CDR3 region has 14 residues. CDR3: CASSQAPFVNEQFF.

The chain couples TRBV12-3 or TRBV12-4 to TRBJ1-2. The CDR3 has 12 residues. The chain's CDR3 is CASSYTNYGYTF.

CDR3 sequence: CASGQQGWAFGELFF. The chain links TRBV12-5 to TRBJ2-2; TCRdb designates TRBD1, a call that cannot be tested without DNA. The germline V gene encodes CDR1 LGHNT and CDR2 FRNRAP. The CDR3 covers 15 residues.

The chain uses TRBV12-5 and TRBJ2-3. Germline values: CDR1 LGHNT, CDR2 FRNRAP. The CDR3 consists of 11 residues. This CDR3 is CASGMEYTQYF.

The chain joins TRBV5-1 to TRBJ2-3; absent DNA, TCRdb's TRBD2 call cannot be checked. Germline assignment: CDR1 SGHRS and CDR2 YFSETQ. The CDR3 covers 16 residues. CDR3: CASSLTSGGQGDTQYF.

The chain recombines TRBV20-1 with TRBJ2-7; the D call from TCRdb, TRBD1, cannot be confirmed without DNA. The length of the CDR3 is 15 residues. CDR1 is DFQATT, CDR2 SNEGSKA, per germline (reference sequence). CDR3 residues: CSASRDRGGFGEQYF.

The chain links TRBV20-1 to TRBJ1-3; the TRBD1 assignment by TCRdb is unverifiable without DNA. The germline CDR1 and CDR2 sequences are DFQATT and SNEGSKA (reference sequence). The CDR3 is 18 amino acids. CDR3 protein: CSASEGQQGLLNGNTIYF.

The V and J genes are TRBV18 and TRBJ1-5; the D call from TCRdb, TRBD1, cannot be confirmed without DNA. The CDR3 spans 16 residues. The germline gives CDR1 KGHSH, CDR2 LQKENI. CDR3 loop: CASSQGQSYSNQPQHF.

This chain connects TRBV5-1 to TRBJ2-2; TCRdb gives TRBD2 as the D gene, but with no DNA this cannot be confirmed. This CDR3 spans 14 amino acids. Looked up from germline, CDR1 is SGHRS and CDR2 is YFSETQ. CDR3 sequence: CASSLDRGGGELFF. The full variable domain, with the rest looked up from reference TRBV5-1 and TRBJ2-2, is KAGVTQTPRYLIKTRGQQVTLSCSPISGHRSVSWYQQTPGQGLQFLFEYFSETQRNKGNFPGRFSGRQFSNSRSEMNVSTLELGDSALYLCASSLDRGGGELFFGEGSRLTVL.

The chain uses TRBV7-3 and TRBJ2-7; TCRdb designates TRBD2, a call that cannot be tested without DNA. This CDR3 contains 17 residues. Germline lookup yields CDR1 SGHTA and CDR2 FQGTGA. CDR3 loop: CASSPGGSGSRNNEQYF.

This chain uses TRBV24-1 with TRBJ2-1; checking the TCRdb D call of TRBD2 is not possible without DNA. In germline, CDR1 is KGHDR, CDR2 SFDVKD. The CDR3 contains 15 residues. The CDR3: CATSDPRLAGDEQFF.

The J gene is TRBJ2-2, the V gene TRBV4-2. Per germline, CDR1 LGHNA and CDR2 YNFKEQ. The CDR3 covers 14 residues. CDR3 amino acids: CASSQDLLFGELFF.

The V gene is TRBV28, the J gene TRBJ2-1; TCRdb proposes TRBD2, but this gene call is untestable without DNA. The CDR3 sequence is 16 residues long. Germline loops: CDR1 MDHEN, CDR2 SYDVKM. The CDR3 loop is CASSLPLAGGTNEQFF.

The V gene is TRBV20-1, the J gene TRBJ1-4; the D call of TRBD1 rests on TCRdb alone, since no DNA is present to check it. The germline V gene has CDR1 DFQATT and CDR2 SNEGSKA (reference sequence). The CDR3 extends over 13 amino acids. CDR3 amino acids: CSASTAGAEKLFF.

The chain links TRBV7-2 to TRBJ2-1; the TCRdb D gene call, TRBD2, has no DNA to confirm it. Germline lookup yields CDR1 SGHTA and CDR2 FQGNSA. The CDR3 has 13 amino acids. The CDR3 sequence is CASRTSGRGEQFF.

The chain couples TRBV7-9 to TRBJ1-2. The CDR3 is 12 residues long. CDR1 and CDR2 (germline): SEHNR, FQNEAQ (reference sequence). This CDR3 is CASSLAQNTYTF.